The entry that follows covers one T cell receptor beta chain sequence. Its antigen is currently unknown. This sample was taken from a study of shared clonotypes between healthy human individuals. With V trimmed by 5 bases and J by 5 bases, 6 bases remained unmatched. This CDR3 comprises 16 residues. Looked up from germline, CDR1 is SGHNT and CDR2 is YENEEA. Overall study findings and caveats: Only blood samples were collected, and tissue repertoires likely differ. Sharing across four donors was seen in 4% to 5.5% of naive CD4 clonotypes.

Splitting of CD4+ cells produced CD45RA+ naive and CD45RA-negative memory subsets. Assay runs were performed at deep level. Here immunoSEQ multiplex PCR was the method, and the copy in TCRdb shows in-frame clones only, minus some. The table includes 850,000 to 1,200,000 clones, about three quarters detected once. This clonotype was sampled from a man younger than 30 in good health. The V call is TRBV11-3, the J call TRBJ2-5, with 15 bases lining up with TRBD2. Sequencing was performed on memory CD4+ T cells sorted from blood. Subset here: CD45RA-negative fraction. The CDR3 protein is CASSPGGLAGGETQYF. The DNA for the CDR3 is TGTGCCAGCAGCCCTGGGGGACTAGCGGGAGGCGAGACCCAGTACTTC.